This TCR beta chain was identified in a study of blood T cell repertoires in COVID-19. Generated by immunoSEQ multiplex PCR, the TCRdb table keeps only in-frame clones and is missing some. The repertoire consists of around 150,000 clones, with approximately 86% occurring once and the leading ten covering less than 3.5%. J lost 4 bases, V lost 1 base, and 11 bases had no gene match. From germline, CDR1 is MGHRA and CDR2 YSYEKL. The CDR3 is made up of 20 amino acids. The V call is TRBV4-1, the J call TRBJ2-2, with 14 bases lining up with TRBD2. The TCR sequence derives from a man between 70 and 80 years old with acute or convalescent COVID-19. Sequenced input: peripheral blood. The CDR3, as DNA: TGCGCCAGCAGCCAAGCGGCCGGGACTAGCGGGAGAGTAGGCACCGGGGAGCTGTTTTTT. It codes for CASSQAAGTSGRVGTGELFF.